One sample yielded the 9 T cell receptor beta chains listed below, sequenced in a study of Graves' ophthalmopathy and Graves' hyperthyroidism. For repertoire sequencing, the TCR beta CDR3 regions were amplified from RNA transcripts. Following a first-round RT-PCR that used HTBI primers, a second-round multiplex PCR was carried out. TCRdb re-derived calls from the multiplex PCR reads in MiXCR, one entry per CDR3 protein. The top ten hold around 43% of the sample, which has 200,000 to 300,000 distinct CDR3 sequences, approximately 42% seen once. The sequencing sample was made of peripheral blood. These TCRs come from an adult man with Graves' ophthalmopathy.

The CDR3, as DNA: TGTGCCATCAGTGAGTCGGGTCAGGGGGCGAGAGAGACCCAGTACTTC. It is translated as CAISESGQGARETQYF. J is TRBJ2-5 and V is TRBV10-3, with 8 bases fitting TRBD1. V was clipped by 0 bases and J by 4 bases; unmatched bases: 7. This CDR3 has 16 amino acids. The germline CDR1 and CDR2 sequences are ENHRY and SYGVKD.

The chain links TRBV7-2 to TRBJ2-7, with D possibly TRBD2 on 7 matching bases. Germline CDR1 is SGHTA and CDR2 is FQGNSA. The V and J ends lost 6 bases and 6 bases respectively, with 21 bases between them. This CDR3 is 15 amino acids long. The CDR3 loop is CASSGSPGGAGEQYF. The CDR3 DNA is TGTGCCAGCAGTGGATCTCCGGGGGGCGCGGGCGAGCAGTACTTC. The variable domain in full, with the rest retrieved from reference TRBV7-2 and TRBJ2-7, is GAGVSQSPSNKVTEKGKDVELRCDPISGHTALYWYRQSLGQGLEFLIYFQGNSAPDKSGLPSDRFSAERTGGSVSTLTIQRTQQEDSAVYLCASSGSPGGAGEQYFGPGTRLTVT.

This clonotype showed up just once. The rearrangement links TRBV5-1 to TRBJ1-3; no definite D call. CDR3 length: 14 amino acids. V was clipped by 0 bases and J by 3 bases, with 7 bases between them. Germline CDR1 reads SGHRS; CDR2 reads YFSETQ. For the CDR3, the DNA is TGCGCCAGCAGCTTGGGGACCGATGGAAACACCATATATTTT. Amino acid sequence: CASSLGTDGNTIYF.

In this sample, this clonotype turned up a few times. CDR3 sequence: CAFRALASYEQYF. The CDR3 DNA reads as TGTGCCTTCAGGGCTTTAGCCTCCTACGAGCAGTACTTC. The chain uses TRBV2 and TRBJ2-7; possible D gene TRBD1, 5 bases. The CDR3 is made up of 13 amino acids. Trimming left V 11 bases short and J 0 bases short, with 14 bases between. CDR1 is SNHLY and CDR2 is FYNNEI in the germline V gene.

This clonotype was found many times. This sequence joins TRBV28 and TRBJ2-7, with D hard to call. Trimming left V 10 bases short and J 5 bases short, with 15 bases between. The CDR3 runs 12 residues. The germline gives CDR1 MDHEN, CDR2 SYDVKM. CDR3 sequence reads: CATGPKVDEQYF. In DNA form, the CDR3 reads TGTGCCACTGGACCAAAGGTCGACGAGCAGTACTTC.

The chain combines TRBV7-4 with TRBJ2-7; D perhaps matches TRBD1 (6 bases). The CDR3 is 14 amino acids. Germline V lookup: CDR1 SGHVT, CDR2 SQSDAQ. The V end lost 6 bases, the J end lost 3 bases, and 15 bases lay between the germline ends. The CDR3 here is CASRSGTRDYEQYF. CDR3 DNA sequence: TGTGCCAGCAGATCCGGGACAAGAGACTACGAGCAGTACTTC.

Concerning this clonotype itself: A junction end diverges from the germline sequence, so it may reflect a read error. The V and J genes are TRBV10-2 and TRBJ2-5; D unclear. The germline gives CDR1 WSHSY, CDR2 SAAADI. The CDR3 has 15 residues. CDR3 sequence (DNA): TGTGCCAGCAGTCCCGTTAGCCCCTACCGGGAGACCCAGTACTTC. This sequence encodes CASSPVSPYRETQYF.

The rearrangement links TRBV20-1 to TRBJ1-2, with 9 bases that match TRBD1. CDR1 and CDR2 from the germline V gene are DFQATT and SNEGSKA (reference sequence). This CDR3 comprises 12 residues. The junction had 4 bases not matched to a gene; V was cut back by 6 bases and J by 5 bases. This chain's CDR3 is CSAQGARYGYTF. DNA of the CDR3: TGCAGTGCACAGGGGGCGCGGTATGGCTACACCTTC.

With regard to this clonotype: A junction end diverges from the germline sequence, so it may reflect a read error. The rearrangement links TRBV24-1 to TRBJ2-5, with 8 bases fitting TRBD2. CDR3 length: 13 residues. Germline CDR1 KGHDR, CDR2 SFDVKD. CDR3 loop: CATGSGSEEAQYF. The DNA of the CDR3 is TGTGCCACCGGAAGCGGGAGTGAAGAGGCCCAGTACTTC.